A selection of T cell receptor beta chains follows, all from one sample in a study of shared clonotypes between healthy human individuals. Clones were read by immunoSEQ multiplex PCR, and TCRdb kept only the in-frame ones, dropping some. Among about 2.2 million clones, around 95% were seen once, and the ten largest hold 1.5% to 2%. The sequencing sample was made of naive CD8+ T cells from PBMCs. These receptors all stem from a man younger than 35 in good health. Some clones in this sample may be carry-over from other donors' samples. The CDR3 runs from the conserved cysteine through the conserved F or W. The order of the fields is clone size, V gene, J gene, D gene, CDR3 DNA, CDR3 protein. A D gene is named only where the DNA matches it firmly. Not every row has a clone size; where given, it reads once, few, many or a size class.

size: NA
V: TRBV9
J: TRBJ2-1
D: TRBD1
DNA: TGTGCCAGCAGCCCGACAGGGGGCTACAATGAGCAGTTCTTC
CDR3: CASSPTGGYNEQFF

size: few
V: TRBV7-9
J: TRBJ2-5
D: TRBD1
DNA: TGTGCCAGCAGCTTACGTATGGACAGGTTAGGAGAGACCCAGTACTTC
CDR3: CASSLRMDRLGETQYF

size: NA
V: TRBV4-3
J: TRBJ1-2
D: NA
DNA: TGCGCCAGCAGCCAAGCGATAGGGGGTGCGCTTTTTAACTATGGCTACACCTTC
CDR3: CASSQAIGGALFNYGYTF

size: NA
V: TRBV27
J: TRBJ2-7
D: NA
DNA: TGTGCCAGCACCGCCCCCGTACCAGACACCTACGAGCAGTACTTC
CDR3: CASTAPVPDTYEQYF

size: NA
V: TRBV4-2
J: TRBJ2-5
D: TRBD1
DNA: TGTGCCAGCAGCCAAATGGGACAGACCCAAGAGACCCAGTACTTC
CDR3: CASSQMGQTQETQYF

size: NA
V: TRBV27
J: TRBJ2-1
D: TRBD2
DNA: TGTGCCAGCAGCCTCCCTAGCGGGGGTTACAATGAGCAGTTCTTC
CDR3: CASSLPSGGYNEQFF

size: NA
V: TRBV7-9
J: TRBJ2-1
D: NA
DNA: TGTGCCAGCAGCTACCGTGTCGCGGTCCTCTCCTACAATGAGCAGTTCTTC
CDR3: CASSYRVAVLSYNEQFF

size: NA
V: TRBV7-2
J: TRBJ2-3
D: TRBD1
DNA: TGTGCCAGCAGCTTAACCAGGGGGCTGGGATATACAGATACGCAGTATTTT
CDR3: CASSLTRGLGYTDTQYF

size: NA
V: TRBV10-3
J: TRBJ1-2
D: NA
DNA: TGTGCCATCAGTGAGGGCAGGACGTATGGCTACACCTTC
CDR3: CAISEGRTYGYTF

size: NA
V: TRBV27
J: TRBJ2-2
D: TRBD2
DNA: TGTGCCAGCAGTTTACAATTAGCGGGACGGAACACCGGGGAGCTGTTTTTT
CDR3: CASSLQLAGRNTGELFF

size: NA
V: TRBV14
J: TRBJ1-2
D: TRBD1
DNA: TGTGCCAGCAGCCACGGGACAGGTGACTACACCTTC
CDR3: CASSHGTGDYTF

size: NA
V: TRBV5-1
J: TRBJ2-1
D: TRBD2
DNA: TGCGCCAGCAGCTCGGGACTAGCGGGAGTGGTCAATGAGCAGTTCTTC
CDR3: CASSSGLAGVVNEQFF

size: NA
V: TRBV15
J: TRBJ2-4
D: NA
DNA: TGTGCCACCAGCAGAGATAGAAGTTCCGCCAAAAACATTCAGTACTTC
CDR3: CATSRDRSSAKNIQYF

size: NA
V: TRBV9
J: TRBJ2-3
D: TRBD1
DNA: TGTGCCAGCAGCGCCTCGAACAGGGGGTCCACAGATACGCAGTATTTT
CDR3: CASSASNRGSTDTQYF

size: NA
V: TRBV5-5
J: TRBJ1-2
D: NA
DNA: TGTGCCAGCAGTGACACCAGGGGTTATGGCTACACCTTC
CDR3: CASSDTRGYGYTF

size: NA
V: TRBV7-2
J: TRBJ2-7
D: NA
DNA: TGTGCCAGCAGCCCCCCCTTCCACGCCGTCAGAGGCGAGCAGTACTTC
CDR3: CASSPPFHAVRGEQYF

size: NA
V: TRBV11-2
J: TRBJ2-3
D: TRBD1
DNA: TGTGCCAGCAGCTCCCCGGGACAGGGGGCCGCAGATACGCAGTATTTT
CDR3: CASSSPGQGAADTQYF

size: once
V: TRBV6-6
J: TRBJ2-3
D: TRBD2
DNA: TGTGCCAGCAGTTACTCAGGCGGGAGGGCCCCAGATACGCAGTATTTT
CDR3: CASSYSGGRAPDTQYF

size: NA
V: TRBV28
J: TRBJ2-2
D: NA
DNA: TGTGCCAGCACCATCAGCCGGGGAGGCGAGGCCGGGGAGCTGTTTTTT
CDR3: CASTISRGGEAGELFF

size: NA
V: TRBV28
J: TRBJ1-5
D: NA
DNA: TGTGCCAGCAGTTGGGCAGGGGAATATCAGCCCCAGCATTTT
CDR3: CASSWAGEYQPQHF

size: NA
V: TRBV27
J: TRBJ1-3
D: NA
DNA: TGTGCCAGCAGTTTGCGTGGGGCTGGAAACACCATATATTTT
CDR3: CASSLRGAGNTIYF

size: NA
V: TRBV19
J: TRBJ2-2
D: NA
DNA: TGTGCCAGTAGTATGCTCAGTTACACCGGGGAGCTGTTTTTT
CDR3: CASSMLSYTGELFF

size: NA
V: TRBV4-2
J: TRBJ1-2
D: NA
DNA: TGTGCCAGCAGCCAACCATACCAGGACAGAGTCATTTATGGCTACACCTTC
CDR3: CASSQPYQDRVIYGYTF

size: NA
V: TRBV30
J: TRBJ2-7
D: NA
DNA: TGTGCCTGGAGTGAGGTGGAAGTATCCGAGCAGTACTTC
CDR3: CAWSEVEVSEQYF

size: NA
V: TRBV27
J: TRBJ2-1
D: NA
DNA: TGTGCCAGCTCGCCCCACCTTAGAGAGTACAATGAGCAGTTCTTC
CDR3: CASSPHLREYNEQFF